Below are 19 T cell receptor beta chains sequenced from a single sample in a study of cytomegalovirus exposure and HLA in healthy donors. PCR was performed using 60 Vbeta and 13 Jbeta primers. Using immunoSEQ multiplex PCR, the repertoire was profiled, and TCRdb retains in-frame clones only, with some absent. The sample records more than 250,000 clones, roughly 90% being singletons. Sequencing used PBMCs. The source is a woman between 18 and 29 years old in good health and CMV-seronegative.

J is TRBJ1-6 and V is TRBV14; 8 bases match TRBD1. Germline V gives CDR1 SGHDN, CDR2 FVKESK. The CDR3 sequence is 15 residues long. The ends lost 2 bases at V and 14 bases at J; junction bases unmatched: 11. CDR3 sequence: CASSQRTGRFGALHF. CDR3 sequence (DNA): TGTGCCAGCAGCCAAAGGACAGGGAGGTTTGGTGCCCTCCACTTT.

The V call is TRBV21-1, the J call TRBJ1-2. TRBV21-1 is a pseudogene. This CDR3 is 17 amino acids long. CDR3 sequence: CASSNVAGEGANYGYTF. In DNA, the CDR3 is TGTGCCAGCAGCAATGTGGCAGGGGAGGGAGCTAACTATGGCTACACCTTC.

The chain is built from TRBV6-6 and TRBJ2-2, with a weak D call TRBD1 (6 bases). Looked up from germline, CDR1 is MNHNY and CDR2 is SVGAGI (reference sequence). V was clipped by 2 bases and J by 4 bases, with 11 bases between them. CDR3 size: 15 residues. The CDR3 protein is CASSYGGSTTGELFF. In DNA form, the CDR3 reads TGTGCCAGCAGTTACGGGGGCAGTACCACCGGGGAGCTGTTTTTT.

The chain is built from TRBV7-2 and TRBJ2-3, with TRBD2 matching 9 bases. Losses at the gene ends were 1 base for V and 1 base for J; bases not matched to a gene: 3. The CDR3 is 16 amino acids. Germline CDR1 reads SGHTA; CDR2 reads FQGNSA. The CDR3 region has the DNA TGTGCCAGCAGCTTAGGCGGGGGGGCCGGCACAGATACGCAGTATTTT. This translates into CASSLGGGAGTDTQYF. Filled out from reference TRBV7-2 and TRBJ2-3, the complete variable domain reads GAGVSQSPSNKVTEKGKDVELRCDPISGHTALYWYRQSLGQGLEFLIYFQGNSAPDKSGLPSDRFSAERTGGSVSTLTIQRTQQEDSAVYLCASSLGGGAGTDTQYFGPGTRLTVL.

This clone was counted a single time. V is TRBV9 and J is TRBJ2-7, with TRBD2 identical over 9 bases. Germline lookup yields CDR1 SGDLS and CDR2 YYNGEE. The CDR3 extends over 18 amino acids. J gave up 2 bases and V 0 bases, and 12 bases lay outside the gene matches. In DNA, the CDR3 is TGTGCCAGCAGCGTAGAAGAGGGTAGCGGGGGCCTCCCCTACGAGCAGTACTTC. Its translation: CASSVEEGSGGLPYEQYF.

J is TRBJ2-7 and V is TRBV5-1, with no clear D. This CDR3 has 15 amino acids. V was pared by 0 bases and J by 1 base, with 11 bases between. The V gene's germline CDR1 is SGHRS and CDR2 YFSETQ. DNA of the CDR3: TGCGCCAGCAGCTTGGATCGTGTGACTTCCTACGAGCAGTACTTC. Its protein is CASSLDRVTSYEQYF. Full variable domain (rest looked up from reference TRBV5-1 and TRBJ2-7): KAGVTQTPRYLIKTRGQQVTLSCSPISGHRSVSWYQQTPGQGLQFLFEYFSETQRNKGNFPGRFSGRQFSNSRSEMNVSTLELGDSALYLCASSLDRVTSYEQYFGPGTRLTVT.

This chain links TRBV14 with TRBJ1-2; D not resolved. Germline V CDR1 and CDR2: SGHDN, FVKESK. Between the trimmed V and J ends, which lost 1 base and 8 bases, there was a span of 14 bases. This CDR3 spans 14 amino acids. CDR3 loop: CASSQVRGVAGYTF. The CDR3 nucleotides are TGTGCCAGCAGCCAAGTCCGGGGAGTCGCGGGCTACACCTTC.

The CDR3 DNA sequence: TGTGCCAGCAGCCAAAAGACAGGGGGTTACAATCAGCCCCAGCATTTT. Translation gives CASSQKTGGYNQPQHF. The gene calls are TRBV2 and TRBJ1-5; 9 bases line up with TRBD1. V lost 6 bases to trimming and J lost 3 bases; unmatched junction nucleotides: 9. This CDR3 comprises 16 residues. CDR1 is SNHLY, CDR2 FYNNEI, per germline.

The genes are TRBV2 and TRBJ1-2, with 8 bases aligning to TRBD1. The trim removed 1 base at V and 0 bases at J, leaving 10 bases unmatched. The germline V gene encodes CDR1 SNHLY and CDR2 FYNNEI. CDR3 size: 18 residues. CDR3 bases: TGTGCCAGCAGTGAAGGGTGGCAGGGGGCAATGGCTAACTATGGCTACACCTTC. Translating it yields CASSEGWQGAMANYGYTF. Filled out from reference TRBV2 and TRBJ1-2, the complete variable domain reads EPEVTQTPSHQVTQMGQEVILRCVPISNHLYFYWYRQILGQKVEFLVSFYNNEISEKSEIFDDQFSVERPDGSNFTLKIRSTKLEDSAMYFCASSEGWQGAMANYGYTFGSGTRLTVV.

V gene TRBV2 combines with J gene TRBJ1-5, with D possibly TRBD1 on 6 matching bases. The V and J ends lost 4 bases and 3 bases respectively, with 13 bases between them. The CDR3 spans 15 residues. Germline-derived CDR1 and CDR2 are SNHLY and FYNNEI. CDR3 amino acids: CASSAGQRDNQPQHF. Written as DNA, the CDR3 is TGTGCCAGCAGTGCCGGACAGAGGGACAATCAGCCCCAGCATTTT.

Here the CDR3 DNA reads TGTGCCAGCACAGGGTATAGCGAGCAGTACTTC. It codes for CASTGYSEQYF. J is TRBJ2-7 and V is TRBV7-9, with D maybe TRBD1 (5 bases). Germline CDR1 SEHNR, CDR2 FQNEAQ (reference sequence). V was clipped by 7 bases and J by 6 bases, with 10 bases between them. The CDR3 runs to 11 residues.

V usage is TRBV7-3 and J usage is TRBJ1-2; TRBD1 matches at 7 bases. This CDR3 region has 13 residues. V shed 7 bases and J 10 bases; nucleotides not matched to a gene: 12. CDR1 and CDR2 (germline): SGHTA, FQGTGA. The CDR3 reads CASTKDRPWHYTF. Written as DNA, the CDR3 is TGTGCCAGCACCAAGGACAGGCCTTGGCACTACACCTTC.

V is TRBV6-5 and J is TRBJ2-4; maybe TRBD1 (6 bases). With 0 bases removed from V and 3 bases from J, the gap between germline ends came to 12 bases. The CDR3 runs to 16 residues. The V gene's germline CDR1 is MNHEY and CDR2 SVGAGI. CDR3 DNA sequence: TGTGCCAGCAGTTACTCCGGACAGTCTGTCAAAAACATTCAGTACTTC. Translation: CASSYSGQSVKNIQYF.

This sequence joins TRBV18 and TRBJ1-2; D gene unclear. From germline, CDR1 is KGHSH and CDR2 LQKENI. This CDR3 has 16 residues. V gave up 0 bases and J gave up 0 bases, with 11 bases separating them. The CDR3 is CASSPPSGLANYGYTF. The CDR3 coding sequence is TGTGCCAGCTCACCACCGTCAGGACTAGCTAACTATGGCTACACCTTC. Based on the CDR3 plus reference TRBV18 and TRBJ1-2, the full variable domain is NAGVMQNPRHLVRRRGQEARLRCSPMKGHSHVYWYRQLPEEGLKFMVYLQKENIIDESGMPKERFSAEFPKEGPSILRIQQVVRGDSAAYFCASSPPSGLANYGYTFGSGTRLTVV.

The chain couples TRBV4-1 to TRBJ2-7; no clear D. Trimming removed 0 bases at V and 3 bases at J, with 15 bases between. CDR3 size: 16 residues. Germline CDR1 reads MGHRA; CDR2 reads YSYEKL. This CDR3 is CASSQEARQTLYEQYF. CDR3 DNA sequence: TGCGCCAGCAGCCAAGAAGCGAGGCAGACCCTCTACGAGCAGTACTTC.

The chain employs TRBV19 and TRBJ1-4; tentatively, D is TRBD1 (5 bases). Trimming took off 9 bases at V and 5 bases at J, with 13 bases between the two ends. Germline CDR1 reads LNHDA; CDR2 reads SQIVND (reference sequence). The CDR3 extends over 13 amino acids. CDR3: CASATEINEKLFF. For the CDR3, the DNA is TGTGCCAGCGCGACAGAAATCAATGAAAAACTGTTTTTT. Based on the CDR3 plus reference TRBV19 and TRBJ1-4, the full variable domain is DGGITQSPKYLFRKEGQNVTLSCEQNLNHDAMYWYRQDPGQGLRLIYYSQIVNDFQKGDIAEGYSVSREKKESFPLTVTSAQKNPTAFYLCASATEINEKLFFGSGTQLSVL.

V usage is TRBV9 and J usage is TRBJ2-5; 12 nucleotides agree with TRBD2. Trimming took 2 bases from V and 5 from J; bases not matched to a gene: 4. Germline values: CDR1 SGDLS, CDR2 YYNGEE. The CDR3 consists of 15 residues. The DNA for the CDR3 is TGTGCCAGCAGCGTTTCTAGCGGGGGGGTTGAGACCCAGTACTTC. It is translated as CASSVSSGGVETQYF. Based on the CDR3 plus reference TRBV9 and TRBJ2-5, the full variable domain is DSGVTQTPKHLITATGQRVTLRCSPRSGDLSVYWYQQSLDQGLQFLIQYYNGEERAKGNILERFSAQQFPDLHSELNLSSLELGDSALYFCASSVSSGGVETQYFGPGTRLLVL.

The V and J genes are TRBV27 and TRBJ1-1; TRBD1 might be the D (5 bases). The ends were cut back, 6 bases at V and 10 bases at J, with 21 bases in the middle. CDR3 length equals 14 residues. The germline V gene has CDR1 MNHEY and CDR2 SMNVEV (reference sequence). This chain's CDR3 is CASSRATDPRGAFF. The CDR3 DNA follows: TGTGCCAGCAGCCGTGCGACAGATCCTAGGGGAGCTTTCTTT.

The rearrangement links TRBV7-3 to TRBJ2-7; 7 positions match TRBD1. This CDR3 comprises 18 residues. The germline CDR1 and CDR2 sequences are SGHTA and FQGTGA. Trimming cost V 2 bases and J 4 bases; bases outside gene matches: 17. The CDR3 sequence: CASSLAGRGQGVVYEQYF. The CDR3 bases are TGTGCCAGCAGCTTAGCTGGTAGGGGGCAAGGGGTTGTATACGAGCAGTACTTC.